This T cell receptor beta chain derives from a study of cytomegalovirus exposure and HLA in healthy donors. Study-level background: Researchers found that approximately 77% of 398 genotyped donors fell within the Caucasian-associated ancestry cluster.

Vbeta (60) and Jbeta (13) primers were used in the PCR. The repertoire was sequenced with immunoSEQ multiplex PCR; TCRdb's copy has only in-frame clones and lacks some. The table includes about 180,000 clones, about 82% detected once. Germline V gene lookup returns CDR1 MNHNS and CDR2 SASEGT. The CDR3 has 13 amino acids. V was shortened by 8 bases and J by 3 bases, with 13 bases between the two germline ends. The clonotype originates from a man between 18 and 29 years old in good health and CMV-seronegative. Sequenced: PBMCs. This chain links TRBV6-1 with TRBJ1-1; weak D call: TRBD1 (6 bases). CDR3 sequence reads: CASCTQGYTEAFF. The CDR3 region has the DNA TGTGCCAGCTGCACACAGGGATACACTGAAGCTTTCTTT.